The 21 T cell receptor beta chains given below trace back to one sample, sequenced in a study of tumor T cells in aggressive B-cell lymphoma. Data came from immunoSEQ multiplex PCR; TCRdb stores just in-frame clones and leaves some out. The table records about 5,300 clones, about 90% of them present only once. The source material was tumor tissue. All receptors derive from an adult with diffuse large B cell lymphoma.

The gene calls are TRBV4-1 and TRBJ1-4; D is ambiguous. V lost 4 bases, J lost 7 bases, and 16 bases lay in between. Germline V gene data show CDR1 as MGHRA and CDR2 as YSYEKL. The CDR3 has 15 residues. DNA of the CDR3: TGCGCCAGCAGCCCCCCGGGAAGTCGGAGTGAAAAACTGTTTTTT. Its translation is CASSPPGSRSEKLFF.

This clone came up once. The chain links TRBV11-2 to TRBJ2-7, with D possibly matching TRBD2 (6 bases). From germline, CDR1 is SGHAT and CDR2 FQNNGV. The ends were cut back, 2 bases at V and 4 bases at J, with 9 bases in the middle. The length of the CDR3 is 13 residues. In nucleotides, the CDR3 is TGTGCCAGCAGCTTAACTCTAGCGTACGAGCAGTACTTC. It yields the protein CASSLTLAYEQYF.

The count of this clone is one. The rearrangement uses TRBV6-5 and TRBJ2-7; 9 bases line up with TRBD1. V dropped 1 base and J dropped 5; count of bases not matched to a gene: 6. Germline V gene lookup returns CDR1 MNHEY and CDR2 SVGAGI. The CDR3 contains 15 residues. Here the CDR3 reads CASSYWRTGAHEQYF. CDR3 sequence (DNA): TGTGCCAGCAGTTACTGGCGGACAGGGGCCCACGAGCAGTACTTC.

This clone appeared a few times. The chain joins TRBV2 to TRBJ1-5, with TRBD1 identical over 9 bases. The CDR3 is made up of 16 amino acids. Germline V CDR1 and CDR2: SNHLY, FYNNEI. V was pared by 4 bases and J by 7 bases, with 11 bases of the junction left unmatched. The CDR3 DNA reads as TGTGCCAGCAGTGGGGACAGGGTTCAAATGACGCAGCCCCAGCATTTT. It translates to CASSGDRVQMTQPQHF.

The V and J genes are TRBV7-2 and TRBJ1-2; D ambiguous. Trimming took 5 bases from V and 2 from J, leaving 15 bases between them. This CDR3 spans 15 amino acids. The V gene's germline CDR1 is SGHTA and CDR2 FQGNSA. CDR3 DNA sequence: TGTGCCAGCAGCCAACAGTTTAGGCCCAACTATGGCTACACCTTC. It translates to CASSQQFRPNYGYTF.

The chain employs TRBV7-3 and TRBJ2-1, with 8 bases aligning to TRBD1. Germline values: CDR1 SGHTA, CDR2 FQGTGA. Trimming at V came to 3 bases and at J to 5 bases, leaving 0 bases not matched to a gene. CDR3 size: 13 residues. In nucleotides, the CDR3 is TGTGCCAGCAGCTTGGGACAGGACAATGAGCAGTTCTTC. It encodes CASSLGQDNEQFF.

In this sample, this clone turned up once. The chain combines TRBV2 with TRBJ2-1, with a tentative D call TRBD2 (6 bases). Trimming pared 5 bases from V and 9 bases from J, leaving 8 bases between. Germline CDR1 reads SNHLY; CDR2 reads FYNNEI. The CDR3 contains 11 residues. The DNA of the CDR3 is TGTGCCAGCAGTTGGACTATTGAGCAGTTCTTC. Its protein is CASSWTIEQFF.

This clone came up a few times. J is TRBJ1-1 and V is TRBV10-3, with D unresolved. Germline V lookup: CDR1 ENHRY, CDR2 SYGVKD. This CDR3 spans 14 amino acids. V was clipped by 3 bases and J by 3 bases, with 11 bases between them. The CDR3 is CAISDYQEDTEAFF. The CDR3 nucleotides read TGTGCCATCAGTGATTATCAGGAGGACACTGAAGCTTTCTTT.

The chain couples TRBV20-1 to TRBJ1-1; D gene unclear. The CDR3 sequence is 11 residues long. Germline-derived CDR1 and CDR2 are DFQATT and SNEGSKA (reference sequence). CDR3 in amino acids: CSAPVWPEAFF. The DNA for the CDR3 is TGCAGCGCCCCAGTTTGGCCTGAAGCTTTCTTT.

The chain joins TRBV7-2 to TRBJ2-7; 7 bases align to TRBD1. The ends lost 3 bases at V and 9 bases at J; junction bases unmatched: 8. Germline CDR1 and CDR2: SGHTA and FQGNSA. This CDR3 is 13 amino acids long. The CDR3 DNA sequence: TGTGCCAGCAGCTTTCGAGGACAGGACGGGCAGTACTTC. This translates into CASSFRGQDGQYF.

This clone was observed a single time. The genes are TRBV4-3 and TRBJ2-7; 8 bases line up with TRBD1. This CDR3 comprises 15 residues. The ends lost 1 base at V and 5 bases at J; junction bases unmatched: 7. The germline gives CDR1 LGHNA, CDR2 YSLEER. CDR3: CASSQVADRDHEQYF. In DNA, the CDR3 is TGCGCCAGCAGCCAAGTGGCGGACAGGGACCACGAGCAGTACTTC.

V and J are TRBV12-5 and TRBJ1-3, with D unresolved. Germline loops: CDR1 LGHNT, CDR2 FRNRAP. CDR3 length: 16 residues. Trimming took 2 bases from V and 4 from J, leaving 15 bases between them. The CDR3 DNA reads TGTGCTAGTGGTTTGAAAATGAGGGCGGGGGGAAACACCATATATTTT. Protein product: CASGLKMRAGGNTIYF.

This chain links TRBV28 with TRBJ2-7; 8 bases align to TRBD1. This CDR3 has 13 residues. J lost 6 bases, V lost 6 bases, and 7 bases had no gene match. The germline CDR1 and CDR2 sequences are MDHEN and SYDVKM. The CDR3 loop is CASRSFRGREQYF. Here the CDR3 DNA reads TGTGCCAGCAGAAGCTTCAGGGGGCGCGAGCAGTACTTC.

V usage is TRBV5-1 and J usage is TRBJ2-2; possibly TRBD2 for D (5 bases). The germline CDR1 and CDR2 sequences are SGHRS and YFSETQ. The CDR3 is 15 amino acids. Trimming cost V 0 bases and J 7 bases, with 13 bases left between them. This CDR3 is CASSLALSASGELFF. CDR3 DNA sequence: TGCGCCAGCAGCTTGGCCCTTAGCGCGAGCGGGGAGCTGTTTTTT.

The rearrangement links TRBV4-1 to TRBJ2-7; D gene unclear. The V end was cut by 1 base, the J end by 4 bases, with 11 bases between. This CDR3 comprises 14 residues. Germline V gene sequence: CDR1 MGHRA, CDR2 YSYEKL. The CDR3 sequence is CASSQVARMYEQYF. CDR3 DNA: TGCGCCAGCAGCCAAGTAGCCCGGATGTACGAGCAGTACTTC.

CDR3 sequence (DNA): TGCGCCAGCAGCCTCCTCCGGGACAGGGAAAAAGAGACCCAGTACTTC. It codes for CASSLLRDREKETQYF. This chain links TRBV4-1 with TRBJ2-5, with 9 nucleotides matching TRBD1. V lost 4 bases, J lost 3 bases, and 9 bases stayed unmatched. Per germline, CDR1 MGHRA and CDR2 YSYEKL. The CDR3 totals 16 residues.

The rearrangement links TRBV15 to TRBJ2-4; a weak D match, TRBD1 (6 bases). Trimming stripped 0 bases from V and 15 bases from J, with 12 bases between. The CDR3 extends over 12 amino acids. Per the germline V gene, CDR1 is LNHNV and CDR2 is YYDKDF (reference sequence). Here the CDR3 reads CATSRDSGRGYF. CDR3 DNA sequence: TGTGCCACCAGCAGAGATTCTGGCAGGGGGTACTTC.

The chain links TRBV9 to TRBJ1-1; D is possibly TRBD1 (5 bases). The CDR3 runs to 12 residues. The ends were cut back, 4 bases at V and 9 bases at J, with 13 bases in the middle. Germline V gene sequence: CDR1 SGDLS, CDR2 YYNGEE. The CDR3: CASSNQGPKAFF. The CDR3 coding sequence is TGTGCCAGCAGCAATCAGGGCCCCAAAGCTTTCTTT.

J is TRBJ2-2 and V is TRBV11-3; the match to TRBD2 covers 10 bases. Per the germline V gene, CDR1 is SGHNT and CDR2 is YENEEA. CDR3 length: 20 residues. The V and J ends lost 1 base and 7 bases, in that order; junction bases with no gene match: 18. The CDR3 here is CASSLVRGKGKREGHGELFF. The CDR3 nucleotides are TGTGCCAGCAGCTTAGTCAGGGGCAAGGGCAAGCGGGAGGGCCACGGGGAGCTGTTTTTT.

V usage is TRBV14 and J usage is TRBJ1-3, with D hard to call. This CDR3 contains 16 residues. CDR1 is SGHDN, CDR2 FVKESK, per germline. V was clipped by 1 base and J by 4 bases, with 14 bases between them. CDR3 DNA: TGTGCCAGCAGCCAAGGAGGGTATTTCTCCGGAAACACCATATATTTT. Encoded protein: CASSQGGYFSGNTIYF.

This chain joins TRBV27 and TRBJ2-1; TRBD1 agrees at 11 bases. V lost 10 bases and J lost 6; bases outside the gene matches: 11. The CDR3 spans 15 residues. Germline lookup yields CDR1 MNHEY and CDR2 SMNVEV (reference sequence). The CDR3 loop reads CAIRTGGGVSNEQFF. The CDR3 DNA sequence: TGTGCCATCCGGACAGGGGGCGGGGTAAGCAATGAGCAGTTCTTC.